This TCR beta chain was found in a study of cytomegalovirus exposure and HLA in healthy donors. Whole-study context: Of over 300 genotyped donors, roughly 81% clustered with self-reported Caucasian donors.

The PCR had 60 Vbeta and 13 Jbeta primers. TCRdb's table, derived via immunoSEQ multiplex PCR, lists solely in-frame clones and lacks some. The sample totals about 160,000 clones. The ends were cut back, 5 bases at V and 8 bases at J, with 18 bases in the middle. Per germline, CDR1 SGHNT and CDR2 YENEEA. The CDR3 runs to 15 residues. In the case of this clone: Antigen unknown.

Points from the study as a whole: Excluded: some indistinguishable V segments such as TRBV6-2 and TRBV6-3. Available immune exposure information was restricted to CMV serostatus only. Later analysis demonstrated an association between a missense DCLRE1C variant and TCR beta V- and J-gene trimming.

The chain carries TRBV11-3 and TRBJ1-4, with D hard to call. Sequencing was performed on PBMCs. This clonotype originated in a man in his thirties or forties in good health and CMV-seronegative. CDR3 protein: CASSEIAPGREKLFF. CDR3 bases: TGTGCCAGCAGCGAAATAGCCCCCGGGAGGGAAAAACTGTTTTTT.